These 32 T cell receptor beta chains originate from one sample sequenced in a study of siplizumab effects on memory and regulatory T cells. Profiling relied on immunoSEQ multiplex PCR, and the TCRdb table lists in-frame clones only, not all of them. This table has around 110,000 clones, about 95% appearing once. The sample comprised non-Treg CD4+ T cells sorted from blood. The receptors were sampled from a human donor in good health.

The J gene is TRBJ2-7, the V gene TRBV7-9; 7 bases agree with TRBD1. Per germline, CDR1 SEHNR and CDR2 FQNEAQ (reference sequence). This CDR3 is built from 13 residues. Unmatched junction bases numbered 9, after V lost 6 bases and J lost 7 bases. The CDR3 is CASRPGGRGEQYF. CDR3 coding DNA: TGTGCCAGCAGACCAGGGGGTAGGGGTGAGCAGTACTTC.

The CDR3 region has the DNA TGTGCCATCACCTTTGGGGGTAAAGTTCCGGGGTATGGCTACACCTTC. Its translation is CAITFGGKVPGYGYTF. This chain connects TRBV10-3 to TRBJ1-2; tentatively, D is TRBD1 (5 bases). This CDR3 spans 16 amino acids. V was pared by 7 bases and J by 5 bases, with 23 bases between. Per germline, CDR1 ENHRY and CDR2 SYGVKD.

This clone was recorded only once. This chain uses TRBV11-2 with TRBJ1-4, with 9 positions matching TRBD1. Germline trimming cut 0 bases from V and 7 bases from J; bases unmatched to any gene: 6. CDR1 is SGHAT and CDR2 is FQNNGV in the germline V gene. The CDR3 is 16 amino acids. This CDR3 is CASSLEGQGWGEKLFF. Written as DNA, the CDR3 is TGTGCCAGCAGCTTAGAGGGACAGGGTTGGGGTGAAAAACTGTTTTTT. Using reference TRBV11-2 and TRBJ1-4 for the parts outside the CDR3, the full variable domain is EAGVAQSPRYKIIEKRQSVAFWCNPISGHATLYWYQQILGQGPKLLIQFQNNGVVDDSQLPKDRFSAERLKGVDSTLKIQPAKLEDSAVYLCASSLEGQGWGEKLFFGSGTQLSVL.

This clone was observed once. The chain carries TRBV7-9 and TRBJ2-6, with TRBD1 identical over 10 bases. CDR3 length equals 18 residues. Germline CDR1 reads SEHNR; CDR2 reads FQNEAQ (reference sequence). Germline trimming cut 1 base from V and 0 bases from J; bases unmatched to any gene: 3. CDR3 nucleotide sequence: TGTGCCAGCAGCTTAGTGACAGGGGGCCACTCTGGGGCCAACGTCCTGACTTTC. It encodes CASSLVTGGHSGANVLTF.

This clone was found a few times. The rearrangement joins TRBV7-2 to TRBJ1-2, with 7 bases that match TRBD1. The germline CDR1 and CDR2 sequences are SGHTA and FQGNSA. CDR3 length: 13 amino acids. V gave up 4 bases and J gave up 12 bases; unmatched junction bases: 11. CDR3 region: CASSSYGTDAHTF. DNA for the CDR3: TGTGCCAGCAGCTCATACGGGACAGACGCTCACACCTTC.

The chain uses TRBV6-1 and TRBJ2-3, with 8 bases aligning to TRBD1. V trimming: 6 bases; J trimming: 1 base; junction bases outside the gene matches: 6. The CDR3 is 15 amino acids. The V gene's germline CDR1 is MNHNS and CDR2 SASEGT. The CDR3 nucleotides read TGTGCCAGCAGATCAGGGGGCCGGGGCACAGATACGCAGTATTTT. Its protein product is CASRSGGRGTDTQYF.

The rearrangement uses TRBV19 and TRBJ2-3; 7 bases are a match to TRBD1. The CDR3 contains 15 residues. Germline V CDR1 and CDR2: LNHDA, SQIVND (reference sequence). After removal of 7 bases from V and 5 bases from J, the junction contained 12 bases not matched to a gene. This CDR3 reads CASNSQGFRGDTQYF. CDR3 in DNA: TGTGCCAGTAATTCACAGGGGTTCCGGGGAGATACGCAGTATTTT.

This sequence joins TRBV10-3 and TRBJ1-5; no clear D gene. CDR1 is ENHRY and CDR2 is SYGVKD in the germline V gene. V was trimmed by 2 bases and J by 7 bases, leaving 6 bases between them. The CDR3 contains 12 residues. CDR3 region: CAISENTQPQHF. DNA of the CDR3: TGTGCCATCAGTGAGAATACCCAGCCCCAGCATTTT.

The chain recombines TRBV5-1 with TRBJ1-1, with D maybe TRBD1 (6 bases). The germline V and J ends were trimmed by 4 bases and 1 base, with 17 bases remaining between them. The germline V gene encodes CDR1 SGHRS and CDR2 YFSETQ. This CDR3 spans 16 amino acids. CDR3 in DNA: TGCGCCAGCAGCCCGACGAGGGGACACTCGAACACTGAAGCTTTCTTT. This gives the protein CASSPTRGHSNTEAFF.

This rearrangement joins TRBV2 to TRBJ2-1; 10 bases are shared with TRBD2. Trimming at V came to 4 bases and at J to 2 bases, leaving 5 bases not matched to a gene. Germline V gives CDR1 SNHLY, CDR2 FYNNEI. CDR3 length: 16 residues. The CDR3 is CASSVHSGGTYNEQFF. CDR3 sequence (DNA): TGTGCCAGCAGTGTCCATAGCGGGGGGACCTACAATGAGCAGTTCTTC.

This chain joins TRBV15 and TRBJ2-1; perhaps TRBD2 as D (6 bases). V was pared by 4 bases and J by 8 bases, with 15 bases between. The length of the CDR3 is 14 residues. The germline V gene has CDR1 LNHNV and CDR2 YYDKDF (reference sequence). This chain's CDR3 is CATSTRPSADEQFF. CDR3 bases: TGTGCCACCAGCACCCGGCCTAGCGCGGATGAGCAGTTCTTC.

The chain is built from TRBV18 and TRBJ1-4, with D unclear. V was cut by 3 bases and J by 7 bases, with 15 bases left in between. Germline V gene data show CDR1 as KGHSH and CDR2 as LQKENI. This CDR3 contains 15 residues. The CDR3 sequence is CASSPDTSSGEKLFF. The CDR3 nucleotides are TGTGCCAGCTCACCTGATACCTCCTCCGGTGAAAAACTGTTTTTT.

The V and J genes are TRBV18 and TRBJ1-4, with D unresolved. CDR1 and CDR2 from the germline V gene are KGHSH and LQKENI. The CDR3 contains 17 residues. V was trimmed by 2 bases and J by 0 bases, leaving 13 bases between them. The CDR3 nucleotides read TGTGCCAGCTCACCAGCCGTACTAACGGCAACTAATGAAAAACTGTTTTTT. Amino acids: CASSPAVLTATNEKLFF.

The table lists this clone with a count of one. J is TRBJ1-6 and V is TRBV6-6; TRBD1 matches at 11 bases. This CDR3 spans 15 amino acids. The J segment lost 10 bases and the V segment lost 5 bases, leaving 7 bases of the junction unmatched. The germline CDR1 and CDR2 sequences are MNHNY and SVGAGI (reference sequence). The CDR3 here is CASSKSGQGGSPLHF. The CDR3 DNA sequence: TGTGCCAGCAGTAAATCGGGACAGGGGGGATCACCCCTCCACTTT.

The rearrangement links TRBV18 to TRBJ2-2; TRBD2 aligns across 9 bases. The germline V gene encodes CDR1 KGHSH and CDR2 LQKENI. Losses at the gene ends were 3 bases for V and 0 bases for J; bases not matched to a gene: 5. This CDR3 is 17 amino acids long. CDR3: CASSPLLAGANTGELFF. CDR3 nucleotide sequence: TGTGCCAGCTCACCCTTATTAGCGGGAGCGAACACCGGGGAGCTGTTTTTT.

The rearrangement links TRBV2 to TRBJ1-6; D gene unclear. Germline CDR1 is SNHLY and CDR2 is FYNNEI. Trimming removed 5 bases from V and 7 bases from J, with 15 bases in between. The CDR3 totals 15 residues. The CDR3 is CASSLSPGGNSPLHF. In nucleotides, the CDR3 is TGTGCCAGCAGTTTATCTCCAGGTGGCAATTCACCCCTCCACTTT.

The chain is built from TRBV2 and TRBJ1-1, with 8 bases that match TRBD1. Germline V CDR1 and CDR2: SNHLY, FYNNEI. V lost 10 bases, J lost 5 bases, and 9 bases stayed unmatched. The CDR3 loop spans 13 amino acids. CDR3 coding DNA: TGTGCCACCAGGACAGGGTGGGAAACTGAAGCTTTCTTT. Amino acids: CATRTGWETEAFF.

The chain combines TRBV27 with TRBJ1-2; D unclear. The germline V and J ends were trimmed by 2 bases and 5 bases, with 12 bases remaining between them. Germline CDR1 and CDR2: MNHEY and SMNVEV (reference sequence). This CDR3 is built from 14 residues. CDR3 bases: TGTGCCAGCAGTTTAGAAGGTACTGAGTATGGCTACACCTTC. Encoded protein: CASSLEGTEYGYTF.

This chain links TRBV6-6 with TRBJ2-3, with D hard to call. The ends were cut back, 7 bases at V and 6 bases at J, with 20 bases in the middle. Germline CDR1 and CDR2: MNHNY and SVGAGI (reference sequence). The length of the CDR3 is 15 residues. The CDR3 bases are TGTGCCAGCATCCCTCGCGCCTCAGCCGTGGATACGCAGTATTTT. Protein product: CASIPRASAVDTQYF.

This clone was picked up one time. This chain uses TRBV7-2 with TRBJ2-3, with 10 bases aligning to TRBD2. V was clipped by 1 base and J by 4 bases; unmatched bases: 8. CDR1 SGHTA and CDR2 FQGNSA come from the germline V gene. The CDR3 length is 17 residues. CDR3 coding DNA: TGTGCCAGCAGCTTAGAAAGGGCTAGCGGGAGACCAGATACGCAGTATTTT. Translation gives CASSLERASGRPDTQYF.

The chain uses TRBV6-6 and TRBJ2-1, with D perhaps assigned TRBD1 or TRBD2 (5 bases each). The V gene's germline CDR1 is MNHNY and CDR2 SVGAGI (reference sequence). The CDR3 has 13 residues. V was clipped by 4 bases and J by 8 bases, with 12 bases between them. The CDR3 DNA reads as TGTGCCAGCAGTTCCGTGGGGCGGGATGAGCAGTTCTTC. Translated, it gives CASSSVGRDEQFF.

This chain connects TRBV9 to TRBJ1-3; D is unclear. The germline V and J ends were trimmed by 0 bases and 7 bases, with 14 bases remaining between them. The CDR3 runs to 15 residues. Per germline, CDR1 SGDLS and CDR2 YYNGEE. The CDR3 DNA follows: TGTGCCAGCAGCGTAGGCCAGCCCCTCCGCAACACCATATATTTT. It encodes CASSVGQPLRNTIYF.

The chain has TRBV2 and TRBJ1-5; 7 bases fit TRBD1. V shed 7 bases and J 1 base; nucleotides not matched to a gene: 4. Per the germline V gene, CDR1 is SNHLY and CDR2 is FYNNEI. The CDR3 extends over 14 amino acids. The CDR3 loop is CASNADRSNQPQHF. The DNA for the CDR3 is TGTGCCAGCAACGCGGACAGGAGCAATCAGCCCCAGCATTTT.

The genes are TRBV2 and TRBJ2-5; no reliable D call. This CDR3 has 12 residues. Trimming took 3 bases from V and 7 from J, leaving 9 bases between them. CDR1 and CDR2 (germline): SNHLY, FYNNEI. CDR3 DNA sequence: TGTGCCAGCAGTGAGTCAGAGGTGACCCAGTACTTC. This encodes CASSESEVTQYF. Variable domain in full (rest from reference TRBV2 and TRBJ2-5): EPEVTQTPSHQVTQMGQEVILRCVPISNHLYFYWYRQILGQKVEFLVSFYNNEISEKSEIFDDQFSVERPDGSNFTLKIRSTKLEDSAMYFCASSESEVTQYFGPGTRLLVL.

This chain joins TRBV5-1 and TRBJ2-1, with D uncertain. The CDR3 length is 17 residues. The germline CDR1 and CDR2 sequences are SGHRS and YFSETQ. V was pared by 7 bases and J by 4 bases, with 24 bases between. The CDR3 DNA sequence: TGCGCCAGCTCAGACGTGAGTGGGCGAGGAAAGTACAATGAGCAGTTCTTC. Amino acid sequence: CASSDVSGRGKYNEQFF.

The rearrangement joins TRBV7-3 to TRBJ2-3; weak D call: TRBD2 (5 bases). This CDR3 region has 15 residues. Germline CDR1 reads SGHTA; CDR2 reads FQGTGA. With 5 bases removed from V and 2 bases from J, the gap between germline ends came to 14 bases. The CDR3 DNA reads TGTGCCAGCAGCCCCGTTAGCGCCGACACAGATACGCAGTATTTT. Protein: CASSPVSADTDTQYF.

This chain links TRBV4-1 with TRBJ2-4; 7 nucleotides line up with TRBD2. The CDR3 runs 17 residues. The V and J ends lost 3 bases and 0 bases, in that order; junction bases with no gene match: 8. Germline assignment: CDR1 MGHRA and CDR2 YSYEKL. The CDR3 spells CASSQPGSGLAKNIQYF. CDR3 DNA: TGCGCCAGCAGCCAGCCTGGTAGCGGGCTAGCCAAAAACATTCAGTACTTC.

The rearrangement joins TRBV19 to TRBJ1-2; 9 bases map to TRBD1. Losses at the gene ends were 6 bases for V and 5 bases for J; bases not matched to a gene: 4. CDR1 LNHDA and CDR2 SQIVND come from the germline V gene (reference sequence). The CDR3 is 13 amino acids. CDR3 amino acids: CASRQGADYGYTF. The CDR3 DNA reads TGTGCCAGTAGACAGGGGGCTGATTATGGCTACACCTTC.

This clone was seen once. The chain is built from TRBV7-2 and TRBJ2-7; D not certain. Deletions cut 1 base from V and 7 bases from J, with 17 bases between. The CDR3 totals 15 residues. Per germline, CDR1 SGHTA and CDR2 FQGNSA. CDR3: CASSLEDRTLLEQYF. The CDR3 bases are TGTGCCAGCAGCTTAGAGGATAGGACCCTACTGGAGCAGTACTTC.

The chain recombines TRBV4-1 with TRBJ2-3; 9 bases line up with TRBD2. Per germline, CDR1 MGHRA and CDR2 YSYEKL. The CDR3 has 17 residues. V was pared by 2 bases and J by 1 base, with 7 bases of the junction left unmatched. This CDR3 reads CASSQPTSGRRTDTQYF. The CDR3, as DNA: TGCGCCAGCAGCCAACCAACTAGCGGGCGCCGCACAGATACGCAGTATTTT.

Concerning this clone: Different DNA sequences within this sample yield the same CDR3. The chain carries TRBV5-1 and TRBJ2-5; D not certain. Germline V CDR1 and CDR2: SGHRS, YFSETQ. The CDR3 totals 11 residues. The V end lost 4 bases, the J end lost 3 bases, and 4 bases lay between the germline ends. In DNA, the CDR3 is TGCGCCAGCAGCGGGGAAGAGACCCAGTACTTC. It codes for CASSGEETQYF.

This clone was seen a single time. This chain links TRBV2 with TRBJ2-1; unclear D gene. Trimming shortened V by 4 bases and J by 8 bases, and 9 bases separated the two germline ends. The CDR3 extends over 12 amino acids. Germline assignment: CDR1 SNHLY and CDR2 FYNNEI. Here the CDR3 reads CASSGELYEQFF. CDR3 DNA: TGTGCCAGCAGTGGTGAACTCTATGAGCAGTTCTTC.